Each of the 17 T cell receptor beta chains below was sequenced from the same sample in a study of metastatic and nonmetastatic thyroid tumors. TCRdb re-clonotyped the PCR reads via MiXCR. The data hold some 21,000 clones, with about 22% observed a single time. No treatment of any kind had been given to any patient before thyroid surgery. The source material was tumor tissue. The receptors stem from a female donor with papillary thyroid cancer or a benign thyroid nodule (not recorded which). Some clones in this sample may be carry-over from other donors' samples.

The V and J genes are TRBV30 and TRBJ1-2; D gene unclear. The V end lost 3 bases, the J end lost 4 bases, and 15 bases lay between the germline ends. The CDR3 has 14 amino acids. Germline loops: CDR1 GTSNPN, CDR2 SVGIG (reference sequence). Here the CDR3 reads CAWSVSAGRYGYTF. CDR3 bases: TGTGCCTGGAGCGTCTCGGCAGGACGCTATGGCTACACCTTC.

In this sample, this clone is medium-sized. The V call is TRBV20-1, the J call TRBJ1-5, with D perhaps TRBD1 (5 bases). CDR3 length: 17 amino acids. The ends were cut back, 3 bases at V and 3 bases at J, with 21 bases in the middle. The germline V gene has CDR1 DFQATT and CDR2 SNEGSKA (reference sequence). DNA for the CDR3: TGCAGTGCTAGGGTTATCGGGCGGGGGGAATTCAATCAGCCCCAGCATTTT. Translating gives CSARVIGRGEFNQPQHF.

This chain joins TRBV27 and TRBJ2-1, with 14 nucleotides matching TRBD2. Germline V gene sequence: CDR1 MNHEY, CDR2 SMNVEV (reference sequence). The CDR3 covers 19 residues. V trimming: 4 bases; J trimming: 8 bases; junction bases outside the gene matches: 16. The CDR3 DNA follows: TGTGCCAGCAGTTCCCAGACTAGCGGGAGGGCCTCGGCATTCGATGAGCAGTTCTTC. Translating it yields CASSSQTSGRASAFDEQFF.

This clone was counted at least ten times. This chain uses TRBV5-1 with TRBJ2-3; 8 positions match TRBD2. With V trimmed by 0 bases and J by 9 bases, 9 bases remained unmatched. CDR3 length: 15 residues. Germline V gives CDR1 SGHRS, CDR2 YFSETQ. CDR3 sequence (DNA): TGCGCCAGCAGCTTGGATCCTAGCGGGTACTTGACGCAGTATTTT. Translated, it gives CASSLDPSGYLTQYF.

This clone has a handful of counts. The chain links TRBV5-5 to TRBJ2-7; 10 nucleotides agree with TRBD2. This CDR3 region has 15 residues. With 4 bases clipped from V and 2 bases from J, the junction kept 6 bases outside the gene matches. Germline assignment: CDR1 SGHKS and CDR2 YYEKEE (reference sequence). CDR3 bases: TGTGCCAGCAGCCCACGGACTAGCGGCACCTACGAGCAGTACTTC. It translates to CASSPRTSGTYEQYF.

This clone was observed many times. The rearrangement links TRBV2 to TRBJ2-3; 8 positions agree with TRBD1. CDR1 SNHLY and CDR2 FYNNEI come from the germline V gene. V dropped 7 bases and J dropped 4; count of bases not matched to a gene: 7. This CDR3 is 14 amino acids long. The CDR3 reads CASKTGQGADTQYF. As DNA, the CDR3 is TGTGCCAGCAAAACCGGACAGGGCGCAGATACGCAGTATTTT.

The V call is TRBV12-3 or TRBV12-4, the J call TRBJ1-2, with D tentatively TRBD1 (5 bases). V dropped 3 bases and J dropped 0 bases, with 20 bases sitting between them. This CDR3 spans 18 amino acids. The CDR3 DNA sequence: TGTGCCAGCAGTTTCTATTCTCCTCAAAGGGGCGCTAACTATGGCTACACCTTC. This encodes CASSFYSPQRGANYGYTF.

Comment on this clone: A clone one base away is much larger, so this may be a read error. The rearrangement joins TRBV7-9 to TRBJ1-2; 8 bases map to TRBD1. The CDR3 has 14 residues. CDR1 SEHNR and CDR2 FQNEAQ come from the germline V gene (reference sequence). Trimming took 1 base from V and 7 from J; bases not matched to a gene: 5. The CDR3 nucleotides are TGTGCCAGCAGCTTAGGTGGGACAGGACGTGGCTACACCTTC. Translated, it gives CASSLGGTGRGYTF.

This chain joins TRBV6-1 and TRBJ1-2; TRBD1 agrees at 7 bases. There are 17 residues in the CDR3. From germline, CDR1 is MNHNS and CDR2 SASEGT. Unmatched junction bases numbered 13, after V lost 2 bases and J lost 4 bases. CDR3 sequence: CASSEIWEGANLYGYTF. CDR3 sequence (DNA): TGTGCCAGCAGTGAAATTTGGGAGGGGGCGAACCTCTATGGCTACACCTTC.

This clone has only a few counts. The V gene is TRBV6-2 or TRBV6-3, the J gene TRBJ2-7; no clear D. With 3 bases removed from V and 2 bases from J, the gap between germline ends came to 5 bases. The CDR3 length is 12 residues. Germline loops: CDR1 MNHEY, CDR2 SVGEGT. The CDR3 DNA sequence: TGTGCCAGCAGTTATAATACCTACGAGCAGTACTTC. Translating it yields CASSYNTYEQYF.

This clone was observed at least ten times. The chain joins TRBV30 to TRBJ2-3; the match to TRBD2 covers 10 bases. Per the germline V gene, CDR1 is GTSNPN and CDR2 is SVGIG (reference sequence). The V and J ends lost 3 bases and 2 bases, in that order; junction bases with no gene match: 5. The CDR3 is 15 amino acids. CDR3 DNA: TGTGCCTGGAGGCTACTAGCGGGGTTCACAGATACGCAGTATTTT. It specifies CAWRLLAGFTDTQYF.

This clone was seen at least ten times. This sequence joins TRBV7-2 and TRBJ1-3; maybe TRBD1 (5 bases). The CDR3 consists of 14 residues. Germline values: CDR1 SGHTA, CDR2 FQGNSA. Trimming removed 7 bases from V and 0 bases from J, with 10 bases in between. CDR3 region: CASTAGGSGNTIYF. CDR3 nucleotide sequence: TGTGCCAGCACCGCGGGGGGCTCTGGAAACACCATATATTTT.

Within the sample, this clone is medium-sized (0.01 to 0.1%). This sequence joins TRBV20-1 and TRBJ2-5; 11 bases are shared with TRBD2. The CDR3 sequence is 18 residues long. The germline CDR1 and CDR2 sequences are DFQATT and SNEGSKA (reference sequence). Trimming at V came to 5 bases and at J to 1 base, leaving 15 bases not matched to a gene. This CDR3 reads CSASLELRLAGIQETQYF. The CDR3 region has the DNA TGCAGTGCTTCATTAGAACTAAGACTAGCGGGGATCCAAGAGACCCAGTACTTC.

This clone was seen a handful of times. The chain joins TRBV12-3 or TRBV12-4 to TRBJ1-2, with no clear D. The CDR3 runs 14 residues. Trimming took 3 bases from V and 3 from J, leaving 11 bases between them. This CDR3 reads CASSFGEGHYGYTF. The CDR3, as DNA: TGTGCCAGCAGTTTCGGCGAAGGGCACTATGGCTACACCTTC.

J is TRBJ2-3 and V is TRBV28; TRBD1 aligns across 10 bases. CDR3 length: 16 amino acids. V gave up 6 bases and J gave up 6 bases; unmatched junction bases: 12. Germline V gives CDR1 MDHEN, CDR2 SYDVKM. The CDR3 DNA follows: TGTGCCAGCAGATCCCCGGGACAGGGGTCTATGGATACGCAGTATTTT. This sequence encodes CASRSPGQGSMDTQYF.

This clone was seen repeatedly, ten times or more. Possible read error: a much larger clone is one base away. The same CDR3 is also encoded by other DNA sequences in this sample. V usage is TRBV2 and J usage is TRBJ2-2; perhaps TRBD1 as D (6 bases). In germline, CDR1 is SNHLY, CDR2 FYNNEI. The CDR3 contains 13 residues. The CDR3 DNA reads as TGTGCCGGCAGTGTACAGGGAACCGGGGAGCTGTTTTTT. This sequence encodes CAGSVQGTGELFF.

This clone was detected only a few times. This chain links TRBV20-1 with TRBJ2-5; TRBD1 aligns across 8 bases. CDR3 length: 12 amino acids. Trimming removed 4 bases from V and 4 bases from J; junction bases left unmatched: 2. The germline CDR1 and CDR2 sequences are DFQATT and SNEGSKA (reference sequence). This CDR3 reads CSATTGGETQYF. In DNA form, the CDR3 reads TGCAGTGCTACAACAGGGGGAGAGACCCAGTACTTC.